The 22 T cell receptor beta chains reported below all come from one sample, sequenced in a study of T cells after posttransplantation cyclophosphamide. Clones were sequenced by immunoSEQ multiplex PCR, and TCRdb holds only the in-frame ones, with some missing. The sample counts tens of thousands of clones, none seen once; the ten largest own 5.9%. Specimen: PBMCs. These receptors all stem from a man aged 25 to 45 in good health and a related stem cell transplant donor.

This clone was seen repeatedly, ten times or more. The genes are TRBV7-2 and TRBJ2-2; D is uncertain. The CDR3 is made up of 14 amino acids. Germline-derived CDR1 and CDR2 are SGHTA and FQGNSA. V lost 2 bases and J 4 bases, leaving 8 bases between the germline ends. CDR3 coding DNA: TGTGCCAGCAGCTTATACAGCCGCACCGGGGAGCTGTTTTTT. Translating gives CASSLYSRTGELFF. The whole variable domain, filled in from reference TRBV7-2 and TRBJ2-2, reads GAGVSQSPSNKVTEKGKDVELRCDPISGHTALYWYRQSLGQGLEFLIYFQGNSAPDKSGLPSDRFSAERTGGSVSTLTIQRTQQEDSAVYLCASSLYSRTGELFFGEGSRLTVL.

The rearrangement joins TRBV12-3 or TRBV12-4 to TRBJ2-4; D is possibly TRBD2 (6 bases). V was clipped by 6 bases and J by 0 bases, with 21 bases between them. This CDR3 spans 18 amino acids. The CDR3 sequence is CASSLSGRGGLAKNIQYF. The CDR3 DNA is TGTGCCAGCAGCCTTAGCGGCCGTGGAGGGCTAGCCAAAAACATTCAGTACTTC.

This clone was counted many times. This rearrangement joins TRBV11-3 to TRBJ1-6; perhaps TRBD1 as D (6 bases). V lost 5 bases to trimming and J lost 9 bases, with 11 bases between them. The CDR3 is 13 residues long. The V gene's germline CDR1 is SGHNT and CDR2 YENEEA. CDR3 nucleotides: TGTGCCAGCAGCGTCGACAGGAGTTCACCCCTCCACTTT. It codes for CASSVDRSSPLHF.

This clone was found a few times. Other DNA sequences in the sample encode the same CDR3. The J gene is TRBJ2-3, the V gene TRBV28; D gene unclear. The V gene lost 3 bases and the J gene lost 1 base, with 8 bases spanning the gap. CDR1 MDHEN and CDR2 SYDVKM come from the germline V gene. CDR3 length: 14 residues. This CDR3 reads CASSFVAGTDTQYF. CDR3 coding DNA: TGTGCCAGCAGTTTTGTCGCGGGCACAGATACGCAGTATTTT.

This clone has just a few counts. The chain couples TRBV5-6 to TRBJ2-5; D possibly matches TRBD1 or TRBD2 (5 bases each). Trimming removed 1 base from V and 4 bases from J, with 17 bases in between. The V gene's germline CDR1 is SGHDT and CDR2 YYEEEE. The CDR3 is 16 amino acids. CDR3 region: CASSLSASLRGETQYF. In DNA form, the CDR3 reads TGTGCCAGCAGCTTGTCGGCATCCTTGAGGGGAGAGACCCAGTACTTC.

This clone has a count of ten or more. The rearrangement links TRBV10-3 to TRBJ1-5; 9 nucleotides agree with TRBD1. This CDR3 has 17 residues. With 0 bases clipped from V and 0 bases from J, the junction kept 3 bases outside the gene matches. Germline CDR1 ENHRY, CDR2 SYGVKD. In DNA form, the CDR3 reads TGTGCCATCAGTGAGTCAAGGACAGGGGATAGCAATCAGCCCCAGCATTTT. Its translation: CAISESRTGDSNQPQHF.

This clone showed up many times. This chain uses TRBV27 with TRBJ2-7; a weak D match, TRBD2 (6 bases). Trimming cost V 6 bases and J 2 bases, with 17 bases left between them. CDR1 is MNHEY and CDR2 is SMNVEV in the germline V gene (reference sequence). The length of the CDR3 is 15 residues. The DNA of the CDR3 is TGTGCCAGCAGCTCCCCCGGGGGTAGAACCTACGAGCAGTACTTC. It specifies CASSSPGGRTYEQYF.

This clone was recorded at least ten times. The CDR3 DNA sequence: TGTGCCAGCAGCCAAGATCCAGCGGGGGCCTACGAGCAGTACTTC. Protein product: CASSQDPAGAYEQYF. The V gene is TRBV14, the J gene TRBJ2-7, with 8 nucleotides matching TRBD2. Trimming at V came to 0 bases and at J to 2 bases, leaving 3 bases not matched to a gene. Germline CDR1 is SGHDN and CDR2 is FVKESK. The CDR3 consists of 15 residues. The full variable domain, with the rest looked up from reference TRBV14 and TRBJ2-7, is EAGVTQFPSHSVIEKGQTVTLRCDPISGHDNLYWYRRVMGKEIKFLLHFVKESKQDESGMPNNRFLAERTGGTYSTLKVQPAELEDSGVYFCASSQDPAGAYEQYFGPGTRLTVT.

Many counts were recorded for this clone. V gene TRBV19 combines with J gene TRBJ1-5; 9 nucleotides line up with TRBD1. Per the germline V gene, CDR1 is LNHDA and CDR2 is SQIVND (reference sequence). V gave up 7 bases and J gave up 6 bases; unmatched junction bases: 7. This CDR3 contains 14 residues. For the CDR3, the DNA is TGTGCCAGTAACGACAGGGGGGACCCTCAGCCCCAGCATTTT. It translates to CASNDRGDPQPQHF.

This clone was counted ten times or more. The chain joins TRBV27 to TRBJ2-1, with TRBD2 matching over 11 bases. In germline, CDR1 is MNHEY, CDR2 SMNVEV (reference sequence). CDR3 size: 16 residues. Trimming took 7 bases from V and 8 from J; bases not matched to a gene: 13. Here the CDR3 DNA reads TGTGCCAGCACCTTACGGCCGATAGCGGGGGGGTATGAGCAGTTCTTC. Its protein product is CASTLRPIAGGYEQFF.

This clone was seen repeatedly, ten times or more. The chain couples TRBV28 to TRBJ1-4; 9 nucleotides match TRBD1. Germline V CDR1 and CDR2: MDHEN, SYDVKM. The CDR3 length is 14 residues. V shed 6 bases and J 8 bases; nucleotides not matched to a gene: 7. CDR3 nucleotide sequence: TGTGCCAGCAGAACTGGACAGGGGTGGGAAAAACTGTTTTTT. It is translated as CASRTGQGWEKLFF.

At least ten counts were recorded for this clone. The DNA for the CDR3 is TGTGCCAGTAGCGGGAATGAGCAGTTCTTC. Amino acids: CASSGNEQFF. This chain connects TRBV12-3 or TRBV12-4 to TRBJ2-1; TRBD2 aligns across 7 bases. After removal of 9 bases from V and 7 bases from J, the junction contained 0 bases not matched to a gene. There are 10 residues in the CDR3.

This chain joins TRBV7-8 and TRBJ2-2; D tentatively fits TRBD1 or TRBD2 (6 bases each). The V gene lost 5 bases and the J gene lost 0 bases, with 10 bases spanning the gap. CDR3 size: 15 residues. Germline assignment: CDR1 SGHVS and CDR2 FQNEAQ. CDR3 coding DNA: TGTGCCAGCAGCCTGGAGGGGGCGAACACCGGGGAGCTGTTTTTT. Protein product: CASSLEGANTGELFF.

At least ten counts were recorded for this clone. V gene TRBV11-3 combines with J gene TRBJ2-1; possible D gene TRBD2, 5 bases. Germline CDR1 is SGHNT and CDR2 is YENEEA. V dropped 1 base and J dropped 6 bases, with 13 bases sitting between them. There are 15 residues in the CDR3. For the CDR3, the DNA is TGTGCCAGCAGCTTAGGAGGGCCGGTAAGCAATGAGCAGTTCTTC. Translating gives CASSLGGPVSNEQFF.

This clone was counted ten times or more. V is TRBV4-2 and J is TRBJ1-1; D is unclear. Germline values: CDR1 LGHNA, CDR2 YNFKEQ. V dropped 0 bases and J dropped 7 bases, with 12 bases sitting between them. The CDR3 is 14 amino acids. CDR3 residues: CASSQDGQASEAFF. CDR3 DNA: TGTGCCAGCAGCCAAGATGGGCAGGCCAGTGAAGCTTTCTTT.

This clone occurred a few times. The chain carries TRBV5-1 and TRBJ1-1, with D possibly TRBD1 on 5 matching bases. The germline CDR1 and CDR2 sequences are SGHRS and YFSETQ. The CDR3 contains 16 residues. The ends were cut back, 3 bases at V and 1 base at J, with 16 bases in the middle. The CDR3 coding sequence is TGCGCCAGCAGCTCGAGGGTTGGGCAGGGGAACACTGAAGCTTTCTTT. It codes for CASSSRVGQGNTEAFF.

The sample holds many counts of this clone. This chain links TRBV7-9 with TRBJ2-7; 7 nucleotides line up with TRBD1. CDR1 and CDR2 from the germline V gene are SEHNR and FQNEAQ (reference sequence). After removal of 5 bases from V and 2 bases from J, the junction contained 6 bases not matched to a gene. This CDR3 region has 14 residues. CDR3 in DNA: TGTGCCAGCAGCCCGCCGGGACAGCCCTACGAGCAGTACTTC. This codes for CASSPPGQPYEQYF. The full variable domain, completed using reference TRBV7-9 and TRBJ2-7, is DTGVSQNPRHKITKRGQNVTFRCDPISEHNRLYWYRQTLGQGPEFLTYFQNEAQLEKSRLLSDRFSAERPKGSFSTLEIQRTEQGDSAMYLCASSPPGQPYEQYFGPGTRLTVT.

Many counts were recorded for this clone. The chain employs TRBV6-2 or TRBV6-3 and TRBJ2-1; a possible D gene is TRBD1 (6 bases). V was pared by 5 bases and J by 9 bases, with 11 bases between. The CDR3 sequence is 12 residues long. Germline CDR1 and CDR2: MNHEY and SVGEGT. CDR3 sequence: CASSPRGREQFF. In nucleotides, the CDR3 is TGTGCCAGCAGTCCCAGGGGTCGTGAGCAGTTCTTC.

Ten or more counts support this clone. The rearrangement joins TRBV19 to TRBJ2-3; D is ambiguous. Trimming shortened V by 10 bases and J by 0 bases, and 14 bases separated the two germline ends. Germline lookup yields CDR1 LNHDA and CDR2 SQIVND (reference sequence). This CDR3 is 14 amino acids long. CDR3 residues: CATSGDFSTDTQYF. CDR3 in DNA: TGTGCCACCTCAGGTGATTTTAGCACAGATACGCAGTATTTT. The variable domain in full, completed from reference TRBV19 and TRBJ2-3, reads DGGITQSPKYLFRKEGQNVTLSCEQNLNHDAMYWYRQDPGQGLRLIYYSQIVNDFQKGDIAEGYSVSREKKESFPLTVTSAQKNPTAFYLCATSGDFSTDTQYFGPGTRLTVL.

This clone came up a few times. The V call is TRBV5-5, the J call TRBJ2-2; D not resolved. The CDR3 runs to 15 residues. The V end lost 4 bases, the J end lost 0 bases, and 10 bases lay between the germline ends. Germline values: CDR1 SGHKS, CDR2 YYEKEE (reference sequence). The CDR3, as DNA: TGTGCCAGCAGCCGCGACTTACCGAACACCGGGGAGCTGTTTTTT. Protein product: CASSRDLPNTGELFF.

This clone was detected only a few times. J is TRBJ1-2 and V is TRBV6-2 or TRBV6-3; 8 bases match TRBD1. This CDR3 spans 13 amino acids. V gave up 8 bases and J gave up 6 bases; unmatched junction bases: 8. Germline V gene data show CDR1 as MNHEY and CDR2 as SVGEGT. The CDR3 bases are TGTGCCAGCCTTAGGGACAGGATGGATGGCTACACCTTC. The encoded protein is CASLRDRMDGYTF.

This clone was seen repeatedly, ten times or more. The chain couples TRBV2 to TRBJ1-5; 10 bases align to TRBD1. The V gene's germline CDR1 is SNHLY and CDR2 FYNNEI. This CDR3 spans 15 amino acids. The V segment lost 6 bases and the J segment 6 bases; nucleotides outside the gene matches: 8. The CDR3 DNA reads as TGTGCCAGCAGCCGGGACAGGGGAGACGGTCAGCCCCAGCATTTT. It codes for CASSRDRGDGQPQHF.